This T cell receptor beta chain was profiled in a study of Graves' ophthalmopathy and Graves' hyperthyroidism. The sample holds many counts of this clonotype. Its cognate antigen is unknown. Amplification from RNA transcripts yielded the TCR beta CDR3 regions. After a first-round RT-PCR with HTBI primers, a second-round multiplex PCR was run. MiXCR, run by TCRdb on the multiplex PCR reads, gives a single entry per CDR3 protein. The sample holds hundreds of thousands of distinct CDR3 sequences, about a fifth seen once. Study findings and constraints: Sensitivity of roughly 88% and specificity of approximately 76% were achieved when a 13-signature model separated ophthalmopathy from stable hyperthyroidism. Detection in blood was also observed for most expanded thyroid clonotypes above 0.001 frequency.

The receptor comes from a young woman with stable Graves' hyperthyroidism. Some clones in this sample may be carry-over from other donors' samples. Material: peripheral blood.

The DNA for the CDR3 is TGTGCCAGCAGTTTGTCTTCTGGCGGGAACTTCGAGCAGTACTTC. Translating it yields CASSLSSGGNFEQYF. The chain joins TRBV12-3 or TRBV12-4 to TRBJ2-7; TRBD2 might be the D (6 bases). V lost 3 bases, J lost 6 bases, and 18 bases lay in between. The CDR3 runs to 15 residues.